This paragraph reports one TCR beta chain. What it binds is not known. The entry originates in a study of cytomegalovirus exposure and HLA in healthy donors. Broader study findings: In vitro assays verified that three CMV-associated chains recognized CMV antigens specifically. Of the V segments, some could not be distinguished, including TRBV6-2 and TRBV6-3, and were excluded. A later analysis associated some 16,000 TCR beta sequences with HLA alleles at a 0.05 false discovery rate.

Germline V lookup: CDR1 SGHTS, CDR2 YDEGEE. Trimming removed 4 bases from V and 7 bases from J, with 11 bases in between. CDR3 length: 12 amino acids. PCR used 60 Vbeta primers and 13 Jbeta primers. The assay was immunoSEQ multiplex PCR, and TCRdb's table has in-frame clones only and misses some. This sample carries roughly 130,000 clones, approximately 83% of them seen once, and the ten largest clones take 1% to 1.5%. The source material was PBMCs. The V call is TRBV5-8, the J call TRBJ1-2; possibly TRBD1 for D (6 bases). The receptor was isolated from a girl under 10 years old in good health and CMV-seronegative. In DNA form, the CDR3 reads TGTGCCAGCAGCCCCAGGGGTATTGGCTACACCTTC. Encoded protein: CASSPRGIGYTF.